The 6 T cell receptor beta chains below were found in one sample sequenced in a study of shared clonotypes between healthy human individuals. The assay was immunoSEQ multiplex PCR, and TCRdb's table has in-frame clones only and misses some. The sample yields just over 2,000,000 clones, 85% to 95% seen once. The specimen was naive CD4+ T cells sorted from blood. Subset reported: CD45RA+ positively selected. Receptor source: a man aged 18 to 35 in good health.

This chain connects TRBV30 to TRBJ1-6; D possibly corresponds to TRBD1 (5 bases). V was clipped by 3 bases and J by 8 bases, with 11 bases between them. This CDR3 region has 13 residues. Germline CDR1 reads GTSNPN; CDR2 reads SVGIG (reference sequence). The CDR3 loop is CAWSRDSDSPLHF. The CDR3 DNA is TGTGCCTGGAGCCGCGACAGCGATTCACCCCTCCACTTT.

This clone has just one count. The CDR3 sequence is CASSIRGSRSSGANVLTF. CDR3 DNA: TGTGCCAGCAGCATACGGGGGTCCCGAAGCTCTGGGGCCAACGTCCTGACTTTC. V and J are TRBV9 and TRBJ2-6; a possible D gene is TRBD2 (6 bases). This CDR3 region has 18 residues. The V gene lost 4 bases and the J gene lost 0 bases, with 17 bases spanning the gap. CDR1 is SGDLS and CDR2 is YYNGEE in the germline V gene.

The count of this clone is one. V and J are TRBV5-1 and TRBJ1-1, with D possibly TRBD1 on 6 matching bases. The ends were cut back, 2 bases at V and 6 bases at J, with 14 bases in the middle. Per the germline V gene, CDR1 is SGHRS and CDR2 is YFSETQ. CDR3 length equals 14 residues. The CDR3 nucleotides read TGCGCCAGCAGCTTCCAGGGGACGGGCGCTGAAGCTTTCTTT. Translating it yields CASSFQGTGAEAFF. Together with reference TRBV5-1 and TRBJ1-1, the CDR3 gives the full variable domain: KAGVTQTPRYLIKTRGQQVTLSCSPISGHRSVSWYQQTPGQGLQFLFEYFSETQRNKGNFPGRFSGRQFSNSRSEMNVSTLELGDSALYLCASSFQGTGAEAFFGQGTRLTVV.

The J gene is TRBJ1-1, the V gene TRBV20-1; no clear D. Germline-derived CDR1 and CDR2 are DFQATT and SNEGSKA (reference sequence). This CDR3 has 11 residues. V lost 0 bases and J lost 11, with 10 bases in between. The CDR3 loop is CSARDKVGAFF. The CDR3 DNA reads TGCAGTGCTAGAGATAAAGTGGGGGCTTTCTTT.

With respect to this clone: Distinct nucleotide sequences in the sample also encode this CDR3. The V gene is TRBV20-1, the J gene TRBJ1-2; no definite D call. CDR3 length: 11 residues. Germline CDR1 reads DFQATT; CDR2 reads SNEGSKA (reference sequence). The ends were cut back, 3 bases at V and 8 bases at J, with 10 bases in the middle. The CDR3 nucleotides are TGCAGTGCTAGGGACCGCGGAGGCTACACCTTC. Translation gives CSARDRGGYTF.

In nucleotides, the CDR3 is TGTGCCAGCAGTCCACTAGCGCCCCCGGCCATCGAGCAGTACTTC. Protein product: CASSPLAPPAIEQYF. The chain employs TRBV6-6 and TRBJ2-7; 7 bases fit TRBD2. CDR1 and CDR2 from the germline V gene are MNHNY and SVGAGI (reference sequence). The CDR3 loop spans 15 amino acids. V lost 5 bases and J lost 6; bases outside the gene matches: 13.